The 5 T cell receptor beta chains listed next were all sequenced from one sample in a study of T-cell memory formation after mild COVID-19. TCRdb reanalysed the 5' RACE reads using MiXCR and keeps one entry per CDR3 protein. The table lists under 600,000 distinct CDR3 sequences, less than 25% of them singletons. The sample was PBMCs or a T cell subset sorted from them (not recorded which). The receptors were gathered from an adult woman who had mild COVID-19 (a few samples of this study predate the infection). Cell type and time point are not known.

This clonotype turned up a few times. The rearrangement links TRBV25-1 to TRBJ1-2; D remains unclear. V lost 5 bases and J 5 bases, leaving 6 bases between the germline ends. Looked up from germline, CDR1 is MGHDK and CDR2 is SYGVNS. The CDR3 has 11 amino acids. The CDR3 DNA is TGTGCCAGCAGTCGAAATTATGGCTACACCTTC. The encoded protein is CASSRNYGYTF.

The chain employs TRBV11-2 and TRBJ1-5; no clear D. Germline V gives CDR1 SGHAT, CDR2 FQNNGV. With 3 bases removed from V and 7 bases from J, the gap between germline ends came to 13 bases. This CDR3 comprises 14 residues. The CDR3 nucleotides read TGTGCCAGCAGCTTGGAGGGAAGGAGACAGCCCCAGCATTTT. Amino acids: CASSLEGRRQPQHF.

The CDR3 loop reads CASRYRGYNEQFF. CDR3 bases: TGTGCCAGCAGGTACAGGGGGTACAATGAGCAGTTCTTC. The V and J genes are TRBV27 and TRBJ2-1; 8 nucleotides align to TRBD1. CDR3 length equals 13 residues. The germline gives CDR1 MNHEY, CDR2 SMNVEV (reference sequence). Unmatched junction bases numbered 2, after V lost 6 bases and J lost 4 bases.

This chain joins TRBV12-3 or TRBV12-4 and TRBJ2-1; possible D gene TRBD1, 5 bases. V lost 2 bases to trimming and J lost 3 bases, with 8 bases between them. The CDR3 length is 14 residues. The CDR3 region is CASSLRQNYNEQFF. As DNA, the CDR3 is TGTGCCAGCAGTTTAAGACAGAACTACAATGAGCAGTTCTTC.

This clonotype showed up just a few times. The CDR3 coding sequence is TGTGCCAGCAGCTTCGTGCGGTCGGCTCATGAGCAGTTCTTC. It is translated as CASSFVRSAHEQFF. The J gene is TRBJ2-1, the V gene TRBV7-9; D is unresolved. V shed 3 bases and J shed 8 bases, with 14 bases lying between them. This CDR3 has 14 amino acids. CDR1 is SEHNR, CDR2 FQNEAQ, per germline (reference sequence).